The rows below give T cell receptor beta chains drawn from one sample of a study of shared clonotypes between healthy human individuals. Only in-frame clones appear in the TCRdb table, and some are missing; sequencing was by immunoSEQ multiplex PCR. This sample has 2 million to 2.5 million clones, with approximately 94% found just once. What was sequenced was naive CD4+ T cells sorted from blood. The receptors come from a man aged 18 to 30 in good health. The CDR3 runs from the conserved cysteine through the conserved F or W.

V: TRBV6-1
J: TRBJ1-6
CDR3: CASSEVSGTGSSYNSPLHF

V: TRBV7-3
J: TRBJ2-2
CDR3: CASSLTGTNTGELFF

V: TRBV29-1
J: TRBJ1-2
CDR3: CSVGNRVGYGYTF

V: TRBV11-2
J: TRBJ2-2
CDR3: CASSLTGTSGITGELFF

V: TRBV11-2
J: TRBJ2-7
CDR3: CASSASLAAYEQYF

V: TRBV6-1
J: TRBJ1-5
CDR3: CASSLQGVGNQPQHF

V: TRBV27
J: TRBJ2-7
CDR3: CASSLWDRNEQYF

V: TRBV11-2
J: TRBJ2-5
CDR3: CASRGGETQYF

V: TRBV7-2
J: TRBJ2-2
CDR3: CASSWWAGELFF

V: TRBV9
J: TRBJ2-2
CDR3: CASSPGLAGDNRDTGELFF

V: TRBV5-4
J: TRBJ1-2
CDR3: CASSDGQDDYGYTF

V: TRBV27
J: TRBJ2-7
CDR3: CASSGWGGPYEQYF

V: TRBV2
J: TRBJ2-7
CDR3: CASKRGLSYEQYF

V: TRBV5-4
J: TRBJ2-5
CDR3: CASNPSGTSGTIETQYF

V: TRBV6-6
J: TRBJ1-4
CDR3: CASSVTGAITDEKLFF

V: TRBV4-1
J: TRBJ2-7
CDR3: CASSLRLAGPYEQYF

V: TRBV10-1
J: TRBJ1-6
CDR3: CASSEEVLSPLHF

V: TRBV13
J: TRBJ1-3
CDR3: CASSPQIVGQSSGNTIYF

V: TRBV6-1
J: TRBJ1-4
CDR3: CASRVNEKLFF

V: TRBV7-2
J: TRBJ2-1
CDR3: CASSLAELTEQFF

V: TRBV5-4
J: TRBJ2-1
CDR3: CASSLELAGAPEQFF

V: TRBV19
J: TRBJ1-5
CDR3: CASSTGQAYSNQPQHF

V: TRBV18
J: TRBJ1-3
CDR3: CASSPPGGINSGNTIYF

V: TRBV19
J: TRBJ1-5
CDR3: CASRSAGTGNQPQHF

V: TRBV2
J: TRBJ1-5
CDR3: CASSYQGWGNQPQHF

V: TRBV25-1
J: TRBJ1-6
CDR3: CASSEGTLVNSPLHF

V: TRBV28
J: TRBJ2-7
CDR3: CASSPMGRYEQYF

V: TRBV6-5
J: TRBJ2-3
CDR3: CASSYGLAGVADTQYF

V: TRBV18
J: TRBJ2-5
CDR3: CASSPGAQETQYF

V: TRBV6-6
J: TRBJ2-2
CDR3: CASSYAASLGELFF

V: TRBV7-6
J: TRBJ2-2
CDR3: CASSLGDRRAPGELFF

V: TRBV19
J: TRBJ1-1
CDR3: CASSAENTEAFF

V: TRBV5-1
J: TRBJ1-1
CDR3: CASSFRVNTEAFF

V: TRBV5-1
J: TRBJ2-2
CDR3: CASSLVGRADTGELFF

V: TRBV4-3
J: TRBJ2-5
CDR3: CASAGSPQETQYF

V: TRBV7-8
J: TRBJ2-3
CDR3: CASSLATIRDRGRTDTQYF

V: TRBV18
J: TRBJ2-1
CDR3: CASSLPGQGLLNEQFF

V: TRBV29-1
J: TRBJ1-1
CDR3: CSAGQGANTEAFF

V: TRBV6-6
J: TRBJ2-4
CDR3: CASRQNSGQGASIQYF

V: TRBV10-2
J: TRBJ2-5
CDR3: CASSEFIPGRTQYF

V: TRBV7-6
J: TRBJ1-1
CDR3: CASSSEEGAFF

V: TRBV5-4
J: TRBJ2-1
CDR3: CASSLALSSSNEQFF

V: TRBV6-1
J: TRBJ2-2
CDR3: CASSEPNTGELFF

V: TRBV5-4
J: TRBJ2-3
CDR3: CASSLGLAGGTQYF

V: TRBV7-2
J: TRBJ2-5
CDR3: CASSLGVETQYF

V: TRBV5-1
J: TRBJ2-3
CDR3: CASSLVGASTDTQYF

V: TRBV19
J: TRBJ1-5
CDR3: CASSIRQGKSLGGNQPQHF

V: TRBV30
J: TRBJ1-5
CDR3: CAWNTGTKYQPQHF

V: TRBV27
J: TRBJ1-1
CDR3: CASSPKMFWGLWTEAFF